This is a list of T cell receptor beta chains from one sample in a study of cytomegalovirus exposure and HLA in healthy donors. Method: immunoSEQ multiplex PCR; TCRdb's copy keeps in-frame clones and lacks some. The table includes roughly 150,000 clones, around 83% detected once. Sequencing was performed on PBMCs. The receptors here all came from a girl aged 2-9 years in good health and CMV-seropositive. The CDR3 runs from the conserved cysteine through the conserved F or W. D genes are given only for firm matches. Expanded clones are given a class, and other clones once, few, many or no size at all.

V gene: TRBV27; D gene: .; clone size: .; J gene: TRBJ2-7; CDR3 DNA: TGTGCCAGCAGTTTATCTGCAGCGGCGAACTACGAGCAGTACTTC; CDR3 protein: CASSLSAAANYEQYF
V gene: TRBV9; D gene: .; clone size: once; J gene: TRBJ1-3; CDR3 DNA: TGTGCCAGCAGCGTAGTCGCAGGCCGATACTCTGGAAACACCATATATTTT; CDR3 protein: CASSVVAGRYSGNTIYF
V gene: TRBV7-9; D gene: .; clone size: .; J gene: TRBJ2-2; CDR3 DNA: TGTGCCAGCAGCAGCACCGGGTCCCCGGCCGGGGAGCTGTTTTTT; CDR3 protein: CASSSTGSPAGELFF
V gene: TRBV9; D gene: .; clone size: .; J gene: TRBJ1-3; CDR3 DNA: TGTGCCAGCAGCGTCGACAGGAGGGGAAACACCATATATTTT; CDR3 protein: CASSVDRRGNTIYF
V gene: TRBV19; D gene: TRBD1; clone size: .; J gene: TRBJ1-1; CDR3 DNA: TGTGCCAGTAGGCGAGGGACAGTCGGTGAAGCTTTCTTT; CDR3 protein: CASRRGTVGEAFF
V gene: TRBV9; D gene: TRBD2; clone size: .; J gene: TRBJ2-2; CDR3 DNA: TGTGCCAGCAGCGGTTTAGGATCGAGCGGGAGTTTCGGCGGGGAGCTGTTTTTT; CDR3 protein: CASSGLGSSGSFGGELFF
V gene: TRBV28; D gene: .; clone size: .; J gene: TRBJ1-1; CDR3 DNA: TGTGCCAGCCGTGTGGGGGGGGACACTGAAGCTTTCTTT; CDR3 protein: CASRVGGDTEAFF
V gene: TRBV7-9; D gene: .; clone size: once; J gene: TRBJ2-5; CDR3 DNA: TGTGCCAGCAGTTCCGGAGGGAGGGAGACCCAGTACTTC; CDR3 protein: CASSSGGRETQYF
V gene: TRBV6-5; D gene: TRBD1; clone size: .; J gene: TRBJ1-1; CDR3 DNA: TGTGCCAGCAGACCCCCCAGACAGGGGGCAACTGAAGCTTTCTTT; CDR3 protein: CASRPPRQGATEAFF
V gene: TRBV6-5; D gene: .; clone size: .; J gene: TRBJ2-3; CDR3 DNA: TGTGCCAGCAGAATCTTCCAGAGCACAGATACGCAGTATTTT; CDR3 protein: CASRIFQSTDTQYF
V gene: TRBV5-4; D gene: TRBD1; clone size: .; J gene: TRBJ2-7; CDR3 DNA: TGTGCCAGCAGCTTTAATGGGGACAGGGAATCCGAGCAGTACTTC; CDR3 protein: CASSFNGDRESEQYF
V gene: TRBV5-1; D gene: .; clone size: .; J gene: TRBJ2-7; CDR3 DNA: TGCGCCAGCAGCTTGTTCCAGGGTTTTAACGAGCAGTACTTC; CDR3 protein: CASSLFQGFNEQYF
V gene: TRBV30; D gene: TRBD2; clone size: .; J gene: TRBJ2-1; CDR3 DNA: TGTGCCTGGAGTGGAATACATACGGGAAGTAGCGGGAGGTACAATGAGCAGTTCTTC; CDR3 protein: CAWSGIHTGSSGRYNEQFF
V gene: TRBV6-4; D gene: TRBD2; clone size: .; J gene: TRBJ2-3; CDR3 DNA: TGTGCCAGCAGTGACTCTCCTAGCGGGAGGGCAGATACGCAGTATTTT; CDR3 protein: CASSDSPSGRADTQYF
V gene: TRBV30; D gene: .; clone size: .; J gene: TRBJ2-5; CDR3 DNA: TGTGCCTGGAGGGTCAGGGGTCAACAAGAGACCCAGTACTTC; CDR3 protein: CAWRVRGQQETQYF
V gene: TRBV11-3; D gene: .; clone size: .; J gene: TRBJ1-1; CDR3 DNA: TGTGCCAGCAGCTTAGGGAGTGGTAGGACTGAAGCTTTCTTT; CDR3 protein: CASSLGSGRTEAFF
V gene: TRBV6-1; D gene: .; clone size: .; J gene: TRBJ2-5; CDR3 DNA: TGTGCCAACCGGAAGGACAGACAAGAGACCCAGTACTTC; CDR3 protein: CANRKDRQETQYF
V gene: TRBV28; D gene: TRBD1; clone size: .; J gene: TRBJ2-1; CDR3 DNA: TGTGCCAGCAGATACTCGGACAGGACAAGTGAGCAGTTCTTC; CDR3 protein: CASRYSDRTSEQFF
V gene: TRBV30; D gene: TRBD1; clone size: .; J gene: TRBJ1-2; CDR3 DNA: TGTGCCTGGAGTGTACTCCTAGGACCAGGACAGGGGCGGGATGGCTACACCTTC; CDR3 protein: CAWSVLLGPGQGRDGYTF
V gene: TRBV21-1; D gene: .; clone size: .; J gene: TRBJ2-7; CDR3 DNA: TGTGCCAGCAGCAGGGCAGTTAGACAGGAAGAAACCTACGAGCAGTACTTC; CDR3 protein: CASSRAVRQEETYEQYF
V gene: TRBV21-1; D gene: .; clone size: .; J gene: TRBJ1-2; CDR3 DNA: TGTGCCAGCAGCAAAGGAGGAGGAAGGAACTATGGCTACACCTTC; CDR3 protein: CASSKGGGRNYGYTF
V gene: TRBV2; D gene: .; clone size: .; J gene: TRBJ2-1; CDR3 DNA: TGTGCCAGCAGTGAAGCGGGCGAGTACAATGAGCAGTTCTTC; CDR3 protein: CASSEAGEYNEQFF
V gene: TRBV27; D gene: TRBD1; clone size: .; J gene: TRBJ2-7; CDR3 DNA: TGTGCCACGGGGACAGGGGGCCTTTGGGAGCAGTACTTC; CDR3 protein: CATGTGGLWEQYF
V gene: TRBV29-1; D gene: TRBD1; clone size: .; J gene: TRBJ2-7; CDR3 DNA: TGCAGCGCAAAACAGGGGGCCTACTACGAGCAGTACTTC; CDR3 protein: CSAKQGAYYEQYF
V gene: TRBV27; D gene: .; clone size: few; J gene: TRBJ1-5; CDR3 DNA: TGTGCCAGCAGTCCGGTGGAGGGGTATAGCAATCAGCCCCAGCATTTT; CDR3 protein: CASSPVEGYSNQPQHF
V gene: TRBV7-9; D gene: .; clone size: few; J gene: TRBJ2-2; CDR3 DNA: TGTGCCAGCAGCTTTCGTGGCACGAACACCGGGGAGCTGTTTTTT; CDR3 protein: CASSFRGTNTGELFF
V gene: TRBV20-1; D gene: .; clone size: .; J gene: TRBJ2-1; CDR3 DNA: TGCAGTGCTATCGAGGACAATGAGCAGTTCTTC; CDR3 protein: CSAIEDNEQFF
V gene: TRBV5-8; D gene: TRBD1; clone size: once; J gene: TRBJ1-5; CDR3 DNA: TGTGCCAGCAGCCCGGGACAGGGCCTGAGCAATCAGCCCCAGCATTTT; CDR3 protein: CASSPGQGLSNQPQHF
V gene: TRBV6-4; D gene: TRBD2; clone size: many; J gene: TRBJ2-1; CDR3 DNA: TGTGCCAGCAGTGACGGGACTAGCTCCTACAATGAGCAGTTCTTC; CDR3 protein: CASSDGTSSYNEQFF
V gene: TRBV2; D gene: .; clone size: once; J gene: TRBJ2-5; CDR3 DNA: TGTGCCAGCACCTTGACAGAAGAGACCCAGTACTTC; CDR3 protein: CASTLTEETQYF
V gene: TRBV4-1; D gene: .; clone size: .; J gene: TRBJ2-7; CDR3 DNA: TGCGCCAGCAGCCAAGTAGCGTACGAGCAGTACTTC; CDR3 protein: CASSQVAYEQYF
V gene: TRBV9; D gene: TRBD2; clone size: .; J gene: TRBJ2-5; CDR3 DNA: TGTGCCAGCAGCGTACGGGGGACTATCCAAGAGACCCAGTACTTC; CDR3 protein: CASSVRGTIQETQYF